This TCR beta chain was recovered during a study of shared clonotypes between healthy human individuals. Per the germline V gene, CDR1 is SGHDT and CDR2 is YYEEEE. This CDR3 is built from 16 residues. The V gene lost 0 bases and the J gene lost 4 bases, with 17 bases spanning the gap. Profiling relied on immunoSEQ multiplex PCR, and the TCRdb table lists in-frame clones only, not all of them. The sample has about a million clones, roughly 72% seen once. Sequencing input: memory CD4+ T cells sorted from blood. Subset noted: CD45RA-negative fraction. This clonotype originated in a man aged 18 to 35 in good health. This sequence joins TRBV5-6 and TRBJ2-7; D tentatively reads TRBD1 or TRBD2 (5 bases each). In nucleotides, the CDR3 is TGTGCCAGCAGCTTGGGGGGACCCAGAATTCCGTACGAGCAGTACTTC. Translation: CASSLGGPRIPYEQYF.